This TCR beta chain appears in the sequencing data of a study of blood T cell repertoires in COVID-19. Study summary: Acute-phase and convalescent COVID-19 samples originated in the United States, Italy and Spain. From T cells, B-cell-depleted T cells, or PBMCs came the material, which was cDNA or gDNA.

Per the original methods: Cell counts per sample came from amplifying reference gene primers. Here immunoSEQ multiplex PCR was the method, and the copy in TCRdb shows in-frame clones only, minus some. D and trimming were read from the DNA, whereas the V and J calls and clone size are those reported in that table. The sample consists of approximately 180,000 clones, over 60% of them appearing once. V was shortened by 0 bases and J by 5 bases, with 11 bases between the two germline ends. Per the germline V gene, CDR1 is SGHRS and CDR2 is YFSETQ. The CDR3 loop spans 14 amino acids. Sequencing was performed on peripheral blood. J is TRBJ2-5 and V is TRBV5-1; a weak D match, TRBD1 (5 bases). This TCR was recovered from a woman in her 70s with acute or convalescent COVID-19. DNA for the CDR3: TGCGCCAGCAGCTTGGTCAGGGCAGGGGAGACCCAGTACTTC. This encodes CASSLVRAGETQYF. Based on the CDR3 plus reference TRBV5-1 and TRBJ2-5, the full variable domain is KAGVTQTPRYLIKTRGQQVTLSCSPISGHRSVSWYQQTPGQGLQFLFEYFSETQRNKGNFPGRFSGRQFSNSRSEMNVSTLELGDSALYLCASSLVRAGETQYFGPGTRLLVL.